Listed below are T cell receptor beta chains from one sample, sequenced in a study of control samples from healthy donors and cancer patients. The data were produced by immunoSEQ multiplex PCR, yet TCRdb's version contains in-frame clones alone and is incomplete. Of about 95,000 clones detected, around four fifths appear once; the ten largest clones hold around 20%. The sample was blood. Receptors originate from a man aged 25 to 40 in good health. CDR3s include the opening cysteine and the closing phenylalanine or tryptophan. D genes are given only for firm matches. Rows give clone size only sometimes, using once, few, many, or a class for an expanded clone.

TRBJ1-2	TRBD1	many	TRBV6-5	CASSSQGALNYGYTF	TGTGCCAGCAGTAGTCAGGGGGCGTTAAACTATGGCTACACCTTC
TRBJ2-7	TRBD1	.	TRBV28	CASSPAGTGTYEQYF	TGTGCCAGCAGTCCCGCCGGGACAGGGACCTACGAGCAGTACTTC
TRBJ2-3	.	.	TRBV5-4	CASSFGGPWTDTQYF	TGTGCCAGCAGCTTCGGGGGGCCTTGGACAGATACGCAGTATTTT
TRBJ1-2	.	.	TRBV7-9	CASSLRQVGYGYTF	TGTGCCAGCAGCTTACGGCAGGTGGGCTATGGCTACACCTTC
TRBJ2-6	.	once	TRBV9	CASSVKGEYSGANVLTF	TGTGCCAGCAGCGTAAAGGGGGAGTATTCCGGGGCCAACGTCCTGACTTTC
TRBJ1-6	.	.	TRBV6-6	CASRGEAYNSPLHF	TGTGCCAGCAGAGGGGAGGCCTATAATTCACCCCTCCACTTT
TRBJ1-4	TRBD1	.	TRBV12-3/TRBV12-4	CASRWGTGEKLFF	TGTGCCAGCAGGTGGGGGACAGGTGAAAAACTGTTTTTT
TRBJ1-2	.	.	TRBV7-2	CASSLATGLNYGYTF	TGTGCCAGCAGCTTAGCGACGGGTTTAAACTATGGCTACACCTTC
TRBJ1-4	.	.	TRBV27	CASSLSGTRNEKLFF	TGTGCCAGCAGTTTATCCGGGACAAGGAATGAAAAACTGTTTTTT
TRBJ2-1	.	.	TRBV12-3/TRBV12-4	CASSLLPDNEQFF	TGTGCCAGCAGTTTATTACCTGACAATGAGCAGTTCTTC
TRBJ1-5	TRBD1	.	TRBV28	CASSFPPLQHRGIKISNQPQHF	TGTGCCAGCAGTTTTCCCCCACTACAGCACAGGGGGATTAAAATTAGCAATCAGCCCCAGCATTTT
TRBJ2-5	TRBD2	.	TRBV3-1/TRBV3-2	CASSQGPGLGAETQYF	TGTGCCAGCAGCCAAGGGCCGGGACTAGGGGCAGAGACCCAGTACTTC
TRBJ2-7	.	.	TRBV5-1	CASSQGQPYEQYF	TGCGCCAGCAGCCAAGGACAGCCCTACGAGCAGTACTTC
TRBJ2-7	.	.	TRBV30	CAWSRAGVYEQYF	TGTGCCTGGAGTCGCGCAGGGGTCTACGAGCAGTACTTC
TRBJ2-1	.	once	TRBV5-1	CASSLSVGTYNEQFF	TGCGCCAGCAGCTTGTCCGTGGGGACCTACAATGAGCAGTTCTTC
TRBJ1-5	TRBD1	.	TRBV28	CASSSDRGNQPQHF	TGTGCCAGCAGTTCGGACAGGGGCAATCAGCCCCAGCATTTT
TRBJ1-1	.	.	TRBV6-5	CASSYSRQSEAFF	TGTGCCAGCAGTTACTCGCGGCAGTCTGAAGCTTTCTTT
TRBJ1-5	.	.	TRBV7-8	CASSPNRDKRILGGNQPQHF	TGTGCCAGCAGCCCAAACCGGGACAAGAGAATCTTAGGTGGCAATCAGCCCCAGCATTTT
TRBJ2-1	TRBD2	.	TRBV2	CASSGGTSGYNEQFF	TGTGCCAGCAGTGGCGGGACTAGCGGATACAATGAGCAGTTCTTC
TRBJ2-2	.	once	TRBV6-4	CASRGRYTGELFF	TGTGCCAGCAGGGGCAGATACACCGGGGAGCTGTTTTTT
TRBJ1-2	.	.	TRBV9	CASSVEATVNYGYTF	TGTGCCAGCAGCGTAGAGGCCACTGTTAACTATGGCTACACCTTC
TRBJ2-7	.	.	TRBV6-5	CASSYSPSSYEQYF	TGTGCCAGCAGTTACTCGCCCAGCTCCTACGAGCAGTACTTC
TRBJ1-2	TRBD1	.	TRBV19	CASSITGTAYGYTF	TGTGCCAGTAGTATAACCGGGACAGCCTATGGCTACACCTTC
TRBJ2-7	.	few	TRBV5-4	CASLQSGEQYF	TGTGCCAGCCTACAAAGCGGCGAGCAGTACTTC
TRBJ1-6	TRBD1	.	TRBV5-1	CASSLDRAPSPLHF	TGCGCCAGCAGCCTGGACAGGGCGCCTTCACCCCTCCACTTT
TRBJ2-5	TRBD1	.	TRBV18	CASSPTDRLAQYF	TGTGCCAGCTCACCTACGGACAGGCTGGCCCAGTACTTC
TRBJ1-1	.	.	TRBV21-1	CASSNAAGGRFTEAFF	TGTGCCAGCAGCAATGCGGCAGGGGGCAGATTCACTGAAGCTTTCTTT
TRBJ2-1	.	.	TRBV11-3	CASSLGGLNNEQFF	TGTGCCAGCAGCTTAGGGGGGCTCAACAATGAGCAGTTCTTC
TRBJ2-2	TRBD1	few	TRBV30	CAWDRANTGELFF	TGTGCCTGGGACAGGGCGAACACCGGGGAGCTGTTTTTT
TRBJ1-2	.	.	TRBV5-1	CASSSGNANYGYTF	TGCGCCAGCAGCTCAGGGAACGCTAACTATGGCTACACCTTC
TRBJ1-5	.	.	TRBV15	CATSRESAGVSNQPQHF	TGTGCCACCAGCAGAGAATCGGCAGGGGTTAGCAATCAGCCCCAGCATTTT